These 31 T cell receptor beta chains were sequenced from one sample in a study of beta chain features in type 1 diabetes. Of the isolated RNA, all was reverse transcribed, and so the sequenced material was expressed TCRB transcripts. Here immunoSEQ multiplex PCR was the method, and the copy in TCRdb shows in-frame clones only, minus some. Among about 450,000 clones listed, about an eighth were seen once. Source material: naive CD4+ T cells from blood. These receptors originate from a woman between 18 and 29 years old in good health.

This clone was counted between two and nine times. This chain uses TRBV2 with TRBJ2-5, with D tentatively TRBD2 (5 bases). CDR3 size: 13 residues. V lost 3 bases, J lost 2 bases, and 7 bases lay in between. Looked up from germline, CDR1 is SNHLY and CDR2 is FYNNEI. CDR3 DNA: TGTGCCAGCAGTGATACGGGACAAGAGACCCAGTACTTC. Encoded protein: CASSDTGQETQYF.

The V and J genes are TRBV7-2 and TRBJ2-5; 11 positions match TRBD2. The CDR3 length is 15 residues. The V gene's germline CDR1 is SGHTA and CDR2 FQGNSA. The trim removed 5 bases at V and 3 bases at J, leaving 5 bases unmatched. The CDR3 nucleotides are TGTGCCAGCAGCCCTGGGACTAGCGGAAAAGAGACCCAGTACTTC. Protein sequence: CASSPGTSGKETQYF.

The V call is TRBV6-6, the J call TRBJ1-3; D is ambiguous. The CDR3 is made up of 15 amino acids. The V and J ends lost 4 bases and 3 bases respectively, with 13 bases between them. Germline CDR1 and CDR2: MNHNY and SVGAGI (reference sequence). For the CDR3, the DNA is TGTGCCAGCAGTTGGGGAGAACAGATTGGAAACACCATATATTTT. It yields the protein CASSWGEQIGNTIYF.

The chain links TRBV7-3 to TRBJ2-5, with D perhaps being TRBD1 or TRBD2 (5 bases each). There are 16 residues in the CDR3. Deletions cut 1 base from V and 5 bases from J, with 17 bases between. Germline CDR1 and CDR2: SGHTA and FQGTGA. CDR3 loop: CASSLSGPGSGETQYF. As DNA, the CDR3 is TGTGCCAGCAGCTTAAGTGGCCCGGGGTCAGGGGAGACCCAGTACTTC.

The rearrangement uses TRBV6-5 and TRBJ2-7, with 7 bases matching TRBD2. V was pared by 0 bases and J by 6 bases, with 2 bases of the junction left unmatched. The germline V gene has CDR1 MNHEY and CDR2 SVGAGI. The CDR3 length is 13 residues. The CDR3, as DNA: TGTGCCAGCAGTTACTCCGGGGAGGGCGAGCAGTACGTC. Protein product: CASSYSGEGEQYV.

V gene TRBV9 combines with J gene TRBJ1-2; D is undetermined. Germline V gene lookup returns CDR1 SGDLS and CDR2 YYNGEE. The V gene lost 5 bases and the J gene lost 2 bases, with 10 bases spanning the gap. This CDR3 has 13 amino acids. CDR3 sequence reads: CASRTSGNYGYTF. The CDR3 region has the DNA TGTGCCAGCAGAACCTCCGGGAACTATGGCTACACCTTC. Based on the CDR3 plus reference TRBV9 and TRBJ1-2, the full variable domain is DSGVTQTPKHLITATGQRVTLRCSPRSGDLSVYWYQQSLDQGLQFLIQYYNGEERAKGNILERFSAQQFPDLHSELNLSSLELGDSALYFCASRTSGNYGYTFGSGTRLTVV.

The rearrangement uses TRBV28 and TRBJ1-5, with TRBD1 matching over 8 bases. The V segment lost 2 bases and the J segment 6 bases; nucleotides outside the gene matches: 6. Germline lookup yields CDR1 MDHEN and CDR2 SYDVKM. The CDR3 contains 15 residues. CDR3 in amino acids: CASSLRQGSTQPQHF. CDR3 DNA sequence: TGTGCCAGCAGTTTACGACAGGGGTCGACTCAGCCCCAGCATTTT.

This clone was observed a few times. The V and J genes are TRBV2 and TRBJ2-7; the D gene could be TRBD1 or TRBD2 (6 bases each). CDR3 length: 11 amino acids. The V end was cut by 8 bases, the J end by 3 bases, with 8 bases between. Germline V lookup: CDR1 SNHLY, CDR2 FYNNEI. CDR3 sequence reads: CASGGLYEQYF. CDR3 in DNA: TGTGCCAGCGGGGGGCTCTACGAGCAGTACTTC.

A few counts support this clone. V gene TRBV7-2 combines with J gene TRBJ2-7, with D perhaps matching TRBD1 (6 bases). The CDR3 has 16 residues. The germline V and J ends were trimmed by 5 bases and 0 bases, with 17 bases remaining between them. CDR1 is SGHTA and CDR2 is FQGNSA in the germline V gene. CDR3 in amino acids: CASSRRGGGSSYEQYF. CDR3 DNA sequence: TGTGCCAGCAGCCGCCGGGGTGGGGGCAGCTCCTACGAGCAGTACTTC.

This clone came up a few times. J is TRBJ2-7 and V is TRBV18; D might be TRBD2 (6 bases). The V gene lost 3 bases and the J gene lost 11 bases, with 11 bases spanning the gap. CDR1 and CDR2 (germline): KGHSH, LQKENI. The CDR3 covers 11 residues. CDR3 region: CASSPGTGEYF. In DNA, the CDR3 is TGTGCCAGCTCACCCGGGACGGGGGAGTACTTC.

This clone was counted a few times. V and J are TRBV7-9 and TRBJ1-2; a possible D gene is TRBD1 (5 bases). V was shortened by 6 bases and J by 1 base, with 12 bases between the two germline ends. Germline V lookup: CDR1 SEHNR, CDR2 FQNEAQ (reference sequence). The CDR3 loop spans 14 amino acids. The CDR3 sequence is CASSSGTVNYGYTF. The DNA for the CDR3 is TGTGCCAGCAGTAGCGGGACGGTTAACTATGGCTACACCTTC.

CDR3 sequence: CASSFLGAYNEQFF. Written as DNA, the CDR3 is TGTGCCAGCAGCTTCCTTGGGGCCTACAATGAGCAGTTCTTC. The rearrangement joins TRBV7-8 to TRBJ2-1; D ambiguous. There are 14 residues in the CDR3. V was clipped by 3 bases and J by 2 bases, with 8 bases between them. Germline loops: CDR1 SGHVS, CDR2 FQNEAQ.

This clone was observed a handful of times. The chain recombines TRBV6-6 with TRBJ2-7; TRBD1 matches 8 bases. Looked up from germline, CDR1 is MNHNY and CDR2 is SVGAGI (reference sequence). Trimming at V came to 6 bases and at J to 7 bases, leaving 5 bases not matched to a gene. This CDR3 is 12 amino acids long. As DNA, the CDR3 is TGTGCCAGCAGACACGGACAGGGAGAGCAGTACGTC. Translated: CASRHGQGEQYV.

This chain uses TRBV4-3 with TRBJ2-3, with a weak D call TRBD1 (5 bases). V lost 0 bases and J 4 bases, leaving 17 bases between the germline ends. The CDR3 runs 17 residues. Germline CDR1 reads LGHNA; CDR2 reads YSLEER. In nucleotides, the CDR3 is TGCGCCAGCAGCCAAGATTTCAGGGCAGACGGGTCAGATACGCAGTATTTT. It is translated as CASSQDFRADGSDTQYF.

This chain links TRBV11-2 with TRBJ2-7; possibly TRBD1 for D (6 bases). CDR1 is SGHAT, CDR2 FQNNGV, per germline. Trimming took 5 bases from V and 4 from J, leaving 15 bases between them. The CDR3 spans 14 residues. The CDR3 bases are TGTGCCAGCAGCCACGCACAGGGAAAATACGAGCAGTACGTC. Protein: CASSHAQGKYEQYV.

This clone was recorded a few times. The CDR3 coding sequence is TGTGCCACCAGCAGAGAGGGAGCGGGGGCCTACAATGAGCAGTTCTTC. Translation gives CATSREGAGAYNEQFF. The V and J genes are TRBV15 and TRBJ2-1, with 8 bases lining up with TRBD2. Germline assignment: CDR1 LNHNV and CDR2 YYDKDF (reference sequence). V trimming: 0 bases; J trimming: 2 bases; junction bases outside the gene matches: 3. This CDR3 contains 16 residues.

Comments on this clone: A read error is possible here, since a much larger clone lies one base away. The same CDR3 is also encoded by other DNA sequences in this sample. The rearrangement joins TRBV7-2 to TRBJ2-1; D is ambiguous. V lost 5 bases to trimming and J lost 4 bases, with 3 bases between them. Germline CDR1 is SGHTA and CDR2 is FQGNSA. The CDR3 loop spans 11 amino acids. The CDR3 here is CASSPYNEQFF. In nucleotides, the CDR3 is TGTGCCAGCAGCCCTTACAATGAGCAGTTCTTC.

In this sample, this clone turned up a few times. The chain uses TRBV2 and TRBJ2-4; D not certain. Germline V lookup: CDR1 SNHLY, CDR2 FYNNEI. Trimming cost V 6 bases and J 6 bases, with 9 bases left between them. This CDR3 has 12 amino acids. Written as DNA, the CDR3 is TGTGCCAGCAGAGTAGCTAGAAACATTCAGTACTTC. Residues: CASRVARNIQYF.

In this sample, this clone turned up a few times. The J gene is TRBJ2-3, the V gene TRBV7-2; possibly TRBD1 for D (6 bases). This CDR3 spans 14 amino acids. V was clipped by 1 base and J by 3 bases, with 8 bases between them. Germline V CDR1 and CDR2: SGHTA, FQGNSA. CDR3 DNA: TGTGCCAGCAGCTTAGATACAGGGACAGATACGCAGTATTTT. Protein product: CASSLDTGTDTQYF.

This clone was counted between two and nine times. The chain uses TRBV7-2 and TRBJ1-1; D not resolved. Germline-derived CDR1 and CDR2 are SGHTA and FQGNSA. CDR3 length: 13 residues. Trimming left V 1 base short and J 8 bases short, with 11 bases between. The CDR3 loop reads CASSLVDPREAFF. In nucleotides, the CDR3 is TGTGCCAGCAGCTTAGTAGACCCCCGGGAAGCTTTCTTT.

This clone was counted many times. The chain combines TRBV30 with TRBJ1-5, with D perhaps matching TRBD1 (6 bases). Trimming cost V 2 bases and J 7 bases, with 12 bases left between them. Looked up from germline, CDR1 is GTSNPN and CDR2 is SVGIG (reference sequence). This CDR3 comprises 13 residues. The CDR3 nucleotides are TGTGCCTGGAGTATAGAGGGGGGGCAGCCCCAGCATTTT. Protein: CAWSIEGGQPQHF.

J is TRBJ2-1 and V is TRBV7-3, with D possibly being TRBD2 (5 bases). Germline V lookup: CDR1 SGHTA, CDR2 FQGTGA. V was shortened by 5 bases and J by 1 base, with 12 bases between the two germline ends. This CDR3 spans 15 amino acids. The CDR3 spells CASSPRLLSYNEQFF. The CDR3, as DNA: TGTGCCAGCAGCCCTCGACTACTTTCCTACAATGAGCAGTTCTTC.

In this sample, this clone turned up a few times. CDR3: CASSEGPGTGMQYV. The CDR3 DNA follows: TGTGCCAGCAGTGAAGGACCCGGGACAGGGATGCAGTACGTC. The J gene is TRBJ2-7, the V gene TRBV2; the match to TRBD1 covers 9 bases. The trim removed 1 base at V and 9 bases at J, leaving 7 bases unmatched. CDR3 length: 14 amino acids. Germline values: CDR1 SNHLY, CDR2 FYNNEI.

This clone was seen more than once but under ten times. The V call is TRBV29-1, the J call TRBJ2-3, with 10 positions matching TRBD1. This CDR3 has 13 residues. CDR1 is SQVTM, CDR2 ANQGSEA, per germline. V was pared by 4 bases and J by 6 bases, with 4 bases of the junction left unmatched. Here the CDR3 reads CSVGTGGTDTQYF. The CDR3 region has the DNA TGCAGCGTTGGGACAGGGGGAACGGATACGCAGTATTTT.

This sequence joins TRBV28 and TRBJ2-1; no clear D gene. Germline V gene lookup returns CDR1 MDHEN and CDR2 SYDVKM. Deletions cut 5 bases from V and 3 bases from J, with 14 bases between. This CDR3 spans 15 amino acids. Here the CDR3 DNA reads TGTGCCAGCAGTGAGACCGCCAGGCGCTACAATGAGCAGTTCTTC. Translating it yields CASSETARRYNEQFF.

The chain uses TRBV12-5 and TRBJ2-2; D perhaps matches TRBD1 (6 bases). The CDR3 has 14 residues. Trimming shortened V by 5 bases and J by 3 bases, and 10 bases separated the two germline ends. The germline V gene has CDR1 LGHNT and CDR2 FRNRAP. CDR3 in amino acids: CASGKDSYTGELFF. In nucleotides, the CDR3 is TGTGCTAGTGGTAAGGACAGCTACACCGGGGAGCTGTTTTTT.

The rearrangement links TRBV7-2 to TRBJ2-3; maybe TRBD2 (5 bases). Trimming left V 7 bases short and J 3 bases short, with 17 bases between. This CDR3 is 15 amino acids long. Germline-derived CDR1 and CDR2 are SGHTA and FQGNSA. The CDR3 loop reads CASKSRGYGTDTQYF. CDR3 sequence (DNA): TGTGCCAGCAAGAGTCGGGGTTATGGAACAGATACGCAGTATTTT.

In this sample, this clone turned up many times. V usage is TRBV9 and J usage is TRBJ2-5; either TRBD1 or TRBD2 may supply D (5 bases each). The CDR3 covers 13 residues. V was cut by 4 bases and J by 1 base, with 8 bases left in between. Germline values: CDR1 SGDLS, CDR2 YYNGEE. CDR3 residues: CASSIGTQETQYF. CDR3 nucleotides: TGTGCCAGCAGCATCGGGACCCAAGAGACCCAGTACTTC. Based on the CDR3 plus reference TRBV9 and TRBJ2-5, the full variable domain is DSGVTQTPKHLITATGQRVTLRCSPRSGDLSVYWYQQSLDQGLQFLIQYYNGEERAKGNILERFSAQQFPDLHSELNLSSLELGDSALYFCASSIGTQETQYFGPGTRLLVL.

In this sample, this clone turned up a few times. The CDR3 protein is CASSQDVLVRTGYTYEQYV. The CDR3 nucleotides read TGCGCCAGCAGCCAAGACGTCCTTGTCCGGACAGGCTACACCTACGAGCAGTACGTC. This rearrangement joins TRBV4-1 to TRBJ2-7, with 7 bases identical to TRBD1. CDR3 size: 19 residues. CDR1 MGHRA and CDR2 YSYEKL come from the germline V gene. The J segment lost 2 bases and the V segment lost 0 bases, leaving 16 bases of the junction unmatched.

V gene TRBV18 combines with J gene TRBJ2-3; D call uncertain. Germline V gives CDR1 KGHSH, CDR2 LQKENI. The V end lost 2 bases, the J end lost 3 bases, and 6 bases lay between the germline ends. This CDR3 spans 13 amino acids. Here the CDR3 reads CASSPVRTDTQYF. DNA for the CDR3: TGTGCCAGCTCACCAGTAAGGACAGATACGCAGTATTTT.

The CDR3 nucleotides are TGTGCCAGTAGTATGGGGCGGTCTGGCTACACCTTC. It is translated as CASSMGRSGYTF. V and J are TRBV19 and TRBJ1-2; TRBD1 is a possible D gene (5 bases). Trimming pared 3 bases from V and 7 bases from J, leaving 9 bases between. This CDR3 region has 12 residues. Germline loops: CDR1 LNHDA, CDR2 SQIVND (reference sequence).